The present T cell receptor beta chain was sequenced within a study of post-analysis software for immune sequencing data. Study outcomes and limitations: Controls significantly exceeded multiple sclerosis patients in normalized Chao1 diversity. Patients used about 5 TRBV segments, including TRBV5-6, TRBV5-1 and TRBV20-1, more often than controls.

On this clonotype: The antigen is unknown.

CDR1 and CDR2 (germline): DFQATT, SNEGSKA (reference sequence). Trimming removed 1 base from V and 7 bases from J; junction bases left unmatched: 11. The CDR3 spans 15 residues. Sequencing libraries made from TCR beta cDNA carried unique molecular identifiers. In TCRdb, the PCR reads were re-called with MiXCR into one record per CDR3 protein. This sample has 750,000 to 950,000 distinct CDR3 sequences, with under 70% found just once. This chain connects TRBV20-1 to TRBJ2-7; 9 bases line up with TRBD2. Sequencing was done on a sample of blood. The TCR sequence derives from a girl between 10 and 17 years old with multiple sclerosis. This CDR3 is CSARAPSGAAFEQYF. The CDR3, as DNA: TGCAGTGCTAGAGCACCTAGCGGGGCCGCCTTTGAGCAGTACTTC.